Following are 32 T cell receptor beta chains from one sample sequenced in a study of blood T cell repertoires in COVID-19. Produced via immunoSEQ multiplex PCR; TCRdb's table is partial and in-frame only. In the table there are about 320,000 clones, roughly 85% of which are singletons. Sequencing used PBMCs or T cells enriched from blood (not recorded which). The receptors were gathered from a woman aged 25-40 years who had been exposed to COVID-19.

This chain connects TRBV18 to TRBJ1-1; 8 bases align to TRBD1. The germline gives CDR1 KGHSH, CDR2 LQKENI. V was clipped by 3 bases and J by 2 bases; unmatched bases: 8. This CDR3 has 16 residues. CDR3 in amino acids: CASSPQGAPRNTEAFF. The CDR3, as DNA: TGTGCCAGCTCACCCCAGGGGGCACCAAGAAACACTGAAGCTTTCTTT.

In DNA, the CDR3 is TGTGCCAGCAGCTTGAAAAGCCGGACAGATACGCAGTATTTT. Its translation is CASSLKSRTDTQYF. V is TRBV11-2 and J is TRBJ2-3; D is unresolved. V dropped 3 bases and J dropped 3 bases, with 10 bases sitting between them. Germline loops: CDR1 SGHAT, CDR2 FQNNGV. This CDR3 region has 14 residues.

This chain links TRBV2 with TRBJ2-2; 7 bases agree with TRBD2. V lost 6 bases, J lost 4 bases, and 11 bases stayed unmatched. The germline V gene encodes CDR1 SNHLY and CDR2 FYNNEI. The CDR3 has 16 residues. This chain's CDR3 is CASSRRAPGGTGELFF. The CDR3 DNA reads TGTGCCAGCAGCCGACGCGCTCCGGGGGGCACCGGGGAGCTGTTTTTT.

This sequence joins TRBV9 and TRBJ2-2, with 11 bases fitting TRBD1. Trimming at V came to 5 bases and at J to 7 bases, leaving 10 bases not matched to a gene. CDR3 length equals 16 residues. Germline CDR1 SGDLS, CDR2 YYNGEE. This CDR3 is CASSEPGQGANGELFF. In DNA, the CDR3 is TGTGCCAGCAGTGAACCCGGACAGGGGGCAAACGGGGAGCTGTTTTTT.

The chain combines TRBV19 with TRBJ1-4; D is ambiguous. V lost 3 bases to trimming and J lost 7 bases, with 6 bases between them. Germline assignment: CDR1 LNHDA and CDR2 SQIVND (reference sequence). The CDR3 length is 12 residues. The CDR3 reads CASSIGGEKLFF. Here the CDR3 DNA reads TGTGCCAGTAGTATCGGAGGTGAAAAACTGTTTTTT.

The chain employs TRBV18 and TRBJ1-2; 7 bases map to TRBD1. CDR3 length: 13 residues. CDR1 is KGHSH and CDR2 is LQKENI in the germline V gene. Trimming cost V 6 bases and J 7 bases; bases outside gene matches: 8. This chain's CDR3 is CASSPDRSGGYTF. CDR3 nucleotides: TGTGCCAGCTCTCCGGACAGGTCAGGTGGCTACACCTTC.

CDR3 sequence: CASSPARTTDEQFF. The CDR3 region has the DNA TGTGCCAGCTCACCGGCACGGACTACGGATGAGCAGTTCTTC. The gene calls are TRBV18 and TRBJ2-1; D might be TRBD2 (6 bases). Trimming cost V 3 bases and J 8 bases, with 14 bases left between them. Germline-derived CDR1 and CDR2 are KGHSH and LQKENI. This CDR3 comprises 14 residues.

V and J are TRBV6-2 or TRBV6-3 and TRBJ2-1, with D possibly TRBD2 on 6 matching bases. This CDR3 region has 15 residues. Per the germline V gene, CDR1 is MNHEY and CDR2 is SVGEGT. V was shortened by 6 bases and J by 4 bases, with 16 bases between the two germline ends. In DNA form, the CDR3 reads TGTGCCAGCAGCCCCACTAGCTACATATACAATGAGCAGTTCTTC. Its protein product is CASSPTSYIYNEQFF.

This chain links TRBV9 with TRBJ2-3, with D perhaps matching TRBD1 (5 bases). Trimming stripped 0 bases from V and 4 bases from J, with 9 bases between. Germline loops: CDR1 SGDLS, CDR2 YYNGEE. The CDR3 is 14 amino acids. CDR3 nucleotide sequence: TGTGCCAGCAGCGTAGGGCAGGGTGCAGATACGCAGTATTTT. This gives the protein CASSVGQGADTQYF.

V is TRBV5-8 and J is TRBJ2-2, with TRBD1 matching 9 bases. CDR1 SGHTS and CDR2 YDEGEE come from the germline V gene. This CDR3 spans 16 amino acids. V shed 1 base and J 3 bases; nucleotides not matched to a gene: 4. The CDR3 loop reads CASSLRQGGHTGELFF. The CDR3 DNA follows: TGTGCCAGCAGCTTGCGACAGGGGGGGCACACCGGGGAGCTGTTTTTT.

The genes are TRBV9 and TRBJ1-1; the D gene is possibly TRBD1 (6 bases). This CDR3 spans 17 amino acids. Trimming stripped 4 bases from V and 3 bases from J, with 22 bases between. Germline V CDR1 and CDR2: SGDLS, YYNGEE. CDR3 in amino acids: CASSTGGGYRADTEAFF. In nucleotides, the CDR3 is TGTGCCAGCAGCACCGGAGGTGGTTACAGGGCCGACACTGAAGCTTTCTTT.

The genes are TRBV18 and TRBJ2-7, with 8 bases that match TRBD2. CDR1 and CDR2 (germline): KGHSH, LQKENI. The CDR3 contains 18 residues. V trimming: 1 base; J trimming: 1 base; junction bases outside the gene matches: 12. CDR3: CASSPLRAGGSNSYEQYF. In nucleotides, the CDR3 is TGTGCCAGCTCACCACTCCGTGCGGGAGGCTCCAATTCCTACGAGCAGTACTTC.

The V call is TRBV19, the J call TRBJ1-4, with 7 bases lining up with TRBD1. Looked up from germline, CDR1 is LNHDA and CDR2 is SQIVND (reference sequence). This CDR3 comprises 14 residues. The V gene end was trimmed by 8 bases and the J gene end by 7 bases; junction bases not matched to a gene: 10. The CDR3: CASVSRRGSEKLFF. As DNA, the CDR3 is TGTGCCAGTGTAAGCCGCAGGGGGAGTGAAAAACTGTTTTTT. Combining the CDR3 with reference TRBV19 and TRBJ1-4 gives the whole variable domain DGGITQSPKYLFRKEGQNVTLSCEQNLNHDAMYWYRQDPGQGLRLIYYSQIVNDFQKGDIAEGYSVSREKKESFPLTVTSAQKNPTAFYLCASVSRRGSEKLFFGSGTQLSVL.

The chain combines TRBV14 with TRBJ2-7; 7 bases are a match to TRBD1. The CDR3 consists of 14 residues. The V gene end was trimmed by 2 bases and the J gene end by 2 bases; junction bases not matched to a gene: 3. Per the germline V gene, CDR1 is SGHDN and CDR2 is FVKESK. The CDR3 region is CASSQRTGPYEQYF. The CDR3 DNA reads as TGTGCCAGCAGCCAACGGACAGGTCCCTACGAGCAGTACTTC.

Written as DNA, the CDR3 is TGTGCCAGCAGCTCGACTAGCGGGGGGGCCCATGAGCAGTTCTTC. Its protein is CASSSTSGGAHEQFF. The chain joins TRBV7-3 to TRBJ2-1; TRBD2 agrees at 14 bases. The CDR3 covers 15 residues. The germline V gene has CDR1 SGHTA and CDR2 FQGTGA. Germline trimming cut 4 bases from V and 8 bases from J; bases unmatched to any gene: 4.

In DNA, the CDR3 is TGTGCCAGCAGCTTAAACAGGGTCTACGAGCAGTACTTC. Protein: CASSLNRVYEQYF. V usage is TRBV7-8 and J usage is TRBJ2-7, with a possible D match to TRBD1 (6 bases). The germline V gene encodes CDR1 SGHVS and CDR2 FQNEAQ. V lost 2 bases and J lost 3, with 8 bases in between. This CDR3 region has 13 residues.

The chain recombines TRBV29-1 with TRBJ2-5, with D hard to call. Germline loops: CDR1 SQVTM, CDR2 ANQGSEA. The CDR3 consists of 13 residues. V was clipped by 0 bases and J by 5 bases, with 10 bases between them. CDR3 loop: CSVEDQVWETQYF. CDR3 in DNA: TGCAGCGTTGAAGATCAGGTTTGGGAGACCCAGTACTTC.

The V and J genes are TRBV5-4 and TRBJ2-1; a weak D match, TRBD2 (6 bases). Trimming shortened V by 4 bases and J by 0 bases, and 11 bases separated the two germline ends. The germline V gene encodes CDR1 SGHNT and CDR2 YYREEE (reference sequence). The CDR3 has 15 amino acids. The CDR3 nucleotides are TGTGCCAGCAGCAACGACGGGAGCTCCTACAATGAGCAGTTCTTC. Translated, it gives CASSNDGSSYNEQFF.

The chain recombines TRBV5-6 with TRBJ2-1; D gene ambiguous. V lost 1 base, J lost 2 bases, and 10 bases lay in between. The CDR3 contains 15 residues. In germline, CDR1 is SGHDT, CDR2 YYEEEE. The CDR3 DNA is TGTGCCAGCAGCTTGCCCCTGGGCCCCTACAATGAGCAGTTCTTC. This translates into CASSLPLGPYNEQFF. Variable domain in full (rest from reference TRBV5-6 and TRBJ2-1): DAGVTQSPTHLIKTRGQQVTLRCSPKSGHDTVSWYQQALGQGPQFIFQYYEEEERQRGNFPDRFSGHQFPNYSSELNVNALLLGDSALYLCASSLPLGPYNEQFFGPGTRLTVL.

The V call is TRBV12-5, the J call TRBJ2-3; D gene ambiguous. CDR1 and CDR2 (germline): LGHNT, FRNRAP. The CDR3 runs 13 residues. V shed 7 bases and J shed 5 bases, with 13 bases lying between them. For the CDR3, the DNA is TGTGCTAGTGCCCTGGGCCAAGGAGATACGCAGTATTTT. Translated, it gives CASALGQGDTQYF.

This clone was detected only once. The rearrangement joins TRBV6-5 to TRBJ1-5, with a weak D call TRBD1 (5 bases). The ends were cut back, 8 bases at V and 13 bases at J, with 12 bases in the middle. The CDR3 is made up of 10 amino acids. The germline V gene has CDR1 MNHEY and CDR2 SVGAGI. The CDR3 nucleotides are TGTGCCAGCGGGGACTCGGTTCAGCATTTT. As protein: CASGDSVQHF.

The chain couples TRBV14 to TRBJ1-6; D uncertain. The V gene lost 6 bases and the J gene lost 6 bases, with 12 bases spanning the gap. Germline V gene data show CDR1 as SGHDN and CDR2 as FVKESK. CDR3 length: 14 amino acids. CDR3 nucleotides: TGTGCCAGCAGTCTGAGCGCTTTTAATTCACCCCTCCACTTT. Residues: CASSLSAFNSPLHF.

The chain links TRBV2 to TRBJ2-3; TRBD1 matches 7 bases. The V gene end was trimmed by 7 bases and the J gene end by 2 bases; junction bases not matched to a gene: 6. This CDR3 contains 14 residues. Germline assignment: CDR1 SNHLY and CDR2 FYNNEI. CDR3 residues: CASNRDRSTDTQYF. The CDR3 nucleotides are TGTGCCAGCAATAGGGACAGATCCACAGATACGCAGTATTTT.

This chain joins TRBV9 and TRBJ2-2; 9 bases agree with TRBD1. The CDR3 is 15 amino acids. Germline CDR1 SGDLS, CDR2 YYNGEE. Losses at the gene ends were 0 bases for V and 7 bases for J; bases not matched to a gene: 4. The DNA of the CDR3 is TGTGCCAGCAGCGTAGGGGACAGGGATGGCGGGGAGCTGTTTTTT. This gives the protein CASSVGDRDGGELFF.

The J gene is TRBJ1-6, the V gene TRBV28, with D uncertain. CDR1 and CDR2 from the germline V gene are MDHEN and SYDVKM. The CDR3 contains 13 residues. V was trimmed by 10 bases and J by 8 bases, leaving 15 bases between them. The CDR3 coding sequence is TGTGCCACCTCCCCCTACGGGGATTCACCCCTCCACTTT. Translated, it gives CATSPYGDSPLHF.

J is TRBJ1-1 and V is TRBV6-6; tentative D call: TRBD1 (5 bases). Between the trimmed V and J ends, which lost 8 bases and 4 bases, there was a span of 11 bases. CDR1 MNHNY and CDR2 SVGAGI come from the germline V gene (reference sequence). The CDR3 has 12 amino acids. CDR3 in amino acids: CASLLGRTEAFF. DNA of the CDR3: TGTGCCAGCCTACTGGGGCGCACTGAAGCTTTCTTT.

CDR3 nucleotides: TGTGCAAGTCGCTTAGCGCTAAACTCGGACAGGGTCAATGAAAAACTGTTTTTT. Protein: CASRLALNSDRVNEKLFF. The J gene is TRBJ1-4, the V gene TRBV12-2; TRBD1 reflects the table's D call only, with no check against the DNA. TRBV12-2 is termed a pseudogene. The CDR3 consists of 18 residues.

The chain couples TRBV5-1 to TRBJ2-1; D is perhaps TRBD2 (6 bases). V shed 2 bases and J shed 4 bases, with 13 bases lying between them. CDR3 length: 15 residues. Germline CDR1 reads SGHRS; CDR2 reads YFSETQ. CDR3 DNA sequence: TGCGCCAGCAGCTTCTCGTCTAGCGAGTACAATGAGCAGTTCTTC. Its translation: CASSFSSSEYNEQFF. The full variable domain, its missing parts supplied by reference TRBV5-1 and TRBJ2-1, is KAGVTQTPRYLIKTRGQQVTLSCSPISGHRSVSWYQQTPGQGLQFLFEYFSETQRNKGNFPGRFSGRQFSNSRSEMNVSTLELGDSALYLCASSFSSSEYNEQFFGPGTRLTVL.

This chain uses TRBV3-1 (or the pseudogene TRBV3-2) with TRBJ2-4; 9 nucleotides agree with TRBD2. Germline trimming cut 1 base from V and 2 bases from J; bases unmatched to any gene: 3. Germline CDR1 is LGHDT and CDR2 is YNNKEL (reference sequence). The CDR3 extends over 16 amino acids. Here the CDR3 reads CASSQGGGASKNIQYF. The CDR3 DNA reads TGTGCCAGCAGCCAAGGCGGGGGGGCCTCCAAAAACATTCAGTACTTC.

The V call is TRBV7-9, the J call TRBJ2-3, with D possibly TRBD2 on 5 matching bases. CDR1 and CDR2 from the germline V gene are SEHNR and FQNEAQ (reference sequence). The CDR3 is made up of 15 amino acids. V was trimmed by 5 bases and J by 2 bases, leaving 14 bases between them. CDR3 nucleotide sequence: TGTGCCAGCAGCCTGGACTTAAGCCACACAGATACGCAGTATTTT. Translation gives CASSLDLSHTDTQYF.

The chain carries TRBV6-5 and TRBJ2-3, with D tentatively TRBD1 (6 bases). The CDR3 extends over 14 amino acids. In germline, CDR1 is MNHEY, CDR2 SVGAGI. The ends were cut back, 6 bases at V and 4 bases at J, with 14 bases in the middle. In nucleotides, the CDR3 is TGTGCCAGCAGCGTCAGTGGGGGCGCAGATACGCAGTATTTT. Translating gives CASSVSGGADTQYF.

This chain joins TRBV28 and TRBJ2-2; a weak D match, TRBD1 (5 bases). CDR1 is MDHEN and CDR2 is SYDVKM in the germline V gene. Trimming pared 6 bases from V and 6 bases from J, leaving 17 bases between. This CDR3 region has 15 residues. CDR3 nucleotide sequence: TGTGCCAGCAGAACCATAATCCAGGGTTCCGGGGAGCTGTTTTTT. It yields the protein CASRTIIQGSGELFF.